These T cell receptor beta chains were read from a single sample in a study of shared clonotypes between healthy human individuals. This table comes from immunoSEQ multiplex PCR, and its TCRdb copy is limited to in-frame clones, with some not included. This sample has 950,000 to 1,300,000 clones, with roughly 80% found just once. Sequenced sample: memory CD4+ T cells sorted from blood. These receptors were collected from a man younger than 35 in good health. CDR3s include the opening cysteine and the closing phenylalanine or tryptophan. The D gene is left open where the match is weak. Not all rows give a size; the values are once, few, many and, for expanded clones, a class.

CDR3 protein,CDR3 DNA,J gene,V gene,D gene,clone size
CASSLDRYNSAKQFF,TGTGCCAGCAGCTTGGACAGATACAATTCGGCCAAGCAGTTCTTC,TRBJ2-1,TRBV5-4,.,.
CASSVGFSGNTIYF,TGTGCCAGCAGCGTAGGGTTCTCTGGAAACACCATATATTTT,TRBJ1-3,TRBV9,.,.
CASSPQKYYGYTF,TGTGCCAGCTCACCTCAGAAATACTATGGCTACACCTTC,TRBJ1-2,TRBV18,.,.
CASSRGGSYNEQFF,TGCGCCAGCAGTCGTGGCGGCTCCTACAATGAGCAGTTCTTC,TRBJ2-1,TRBV10-1,.,.
CASSLDGGANTGELFF,TGTGCCAGCAGCTTGGATGGCGGGGCGAACACCGGGGAGCTGTTTTTT,TRBJ2-2,TRBV5-4,.,.
CASTRGGGNNEQFF,TGCGCCAGCACCCGGGGCGGGGGGAACAATGAGCAGTTCTTC,TRBJ2-1,TRBV10-2,TRBD2,.
CASVDRVMEAFF,TGTGCCAGCGTGGACAGGGTGATGGAAGCTTTCTTT,TRBJ1-1,TRBV19,TRBD1,.
CASSPTTSADTQYF,TGTGCCAGCAGCCCGACGACTAGCGCAGATACGCAGTATTTT,TRBJ2-3,TRBV7-9,TRBD2,.
CASSLGRGHNTDTQYF,TGTGCCAGCAGCCTTGGCAGGGGGCATAACACAGATACGCAGTATTTT,TRBJ2-3,TRBV5-6,TRBD1,.
CASSLAANTGELFF,TGCGCCAGCAGCTTGGCGGCAAACACCGGGGAGCTGTTTTTT,TRBJ2-2,TRBV5-1,.,.
CASSVRGGENEKLFF,TGTGCCAGCAGCGTTAGAGGAGGGGAAAATGAAAAACTGTTTTTT,TRBJ1-4,TRBV7-2,.,once
CASSEAPALAVKTFF,TGTGCCAGCAGTGAAGCGCCGGCACTGGCCGTAAAAACTTTCTTT,TRBJ1-1,TRBV6-1,.,.
CASSAGFEQPQHF,TGTGCCAGCAGCGCCGGATTCGAGCAGCCCCAGCATTTT,TRBJ1-5,TRBV14,.,.
CASSLGQSNNSPLHF,TGTGCCAGCAGCTTAGGACAGAGCAATAATTCACCCCTCCACTTT,TRBJ1-6,TRBV7-2,.,.
CASSVDGGVEETQYF,TGTGCCAGCAGCGTAGATGGCGGGGTGGAGGAGACCCAGTACTTC,TRBJ2-5,TRBV9,.,.
CASSPGQFGSLYEQYF,TGTGCCAGCTCACCGGGACAGTTCGGTTCCCTCTACGAGCAGTACTTC,TRBJ2-7,TRBV18,TRBD1,once
CASSLISGRAQETQYF,TGCGCCAGCAGCTTGATTTCCGGGAGGGCTCAAGAGACCCAGTACTTC,TRBJ2-5,TRBV5-1,TRBD2,.
CASSLVSGGRNTQYF,TGCGCCAGCAGCTTGGTTAGCGGGGGGAGGAATACGCAGTATTTT,TRBJ2-3,TRBV5-1,TRBD2,.